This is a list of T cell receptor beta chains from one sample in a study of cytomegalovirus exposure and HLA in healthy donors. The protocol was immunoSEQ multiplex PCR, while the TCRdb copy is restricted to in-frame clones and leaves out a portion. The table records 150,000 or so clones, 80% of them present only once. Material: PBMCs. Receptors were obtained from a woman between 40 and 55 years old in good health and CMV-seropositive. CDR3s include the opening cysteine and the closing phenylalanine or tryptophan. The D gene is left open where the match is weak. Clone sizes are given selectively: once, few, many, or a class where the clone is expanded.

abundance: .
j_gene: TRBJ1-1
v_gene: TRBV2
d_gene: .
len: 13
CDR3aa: CASSESGYTEAFF
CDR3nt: TGTGCCAGCAGTGAAAGCGGATACACTGAAGCTTTCTTT

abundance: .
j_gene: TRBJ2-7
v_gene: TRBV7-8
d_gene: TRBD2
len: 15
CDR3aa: CASSLGREGLGEQYF
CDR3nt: TGTGCCAGCAGCTTAGGGCGGGAGGGCCTAGGGGAGCAGTACTTC

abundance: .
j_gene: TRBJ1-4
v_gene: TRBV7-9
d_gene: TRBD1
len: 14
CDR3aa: CASSLDRADEKLFF
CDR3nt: TGTGCCAGCAGCCTGGACAGGGCGGATGAAAAACTGTTTTTT

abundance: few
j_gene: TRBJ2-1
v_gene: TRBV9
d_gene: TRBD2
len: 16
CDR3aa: CASSVLAGASYNEQFF
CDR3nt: TGTGCCAGCAGCGTACTAGCGGGAGCTTCCTACAATGAGCAGTTCTTC

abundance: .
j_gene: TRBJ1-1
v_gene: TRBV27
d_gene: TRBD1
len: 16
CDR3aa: CASSFGQGAGKTEAFF
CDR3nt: TGTGCCAGCAGTTTCGGACAGGGGGCTGGGAAGACTGAAGCTTTCTTT

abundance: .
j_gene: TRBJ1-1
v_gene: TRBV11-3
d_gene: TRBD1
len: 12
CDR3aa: CASSHTGTVVFF
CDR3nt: TGTGCCAGCAGCCACACCGGGACAGTGGTTTTCTTT

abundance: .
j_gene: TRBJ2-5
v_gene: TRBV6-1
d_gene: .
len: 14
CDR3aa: CASSSGTMKETQYF
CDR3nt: TGTGCCAGCAGTTCCGGGACAATGAAAGAGACCCAGTACTTC

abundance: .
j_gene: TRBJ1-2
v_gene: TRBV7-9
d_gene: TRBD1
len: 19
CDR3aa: CASSLTAGTEVSSNYGYTF
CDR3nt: TGTGCCAGCAGCTTAACCGCGGGGACAGAAGTATCGTCGAACTATGGCTACACCTTC

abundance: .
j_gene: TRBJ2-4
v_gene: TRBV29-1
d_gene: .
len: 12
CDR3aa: CSVHGQTNIQYF
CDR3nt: TGCAGCGTGCACGGACAGACAAACATTCAGTACTTC

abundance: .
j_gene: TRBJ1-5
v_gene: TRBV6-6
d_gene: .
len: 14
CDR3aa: CASSVQGSNQPQHF
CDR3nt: TGTGCCAGCAGTGTCCAGGGGAGCAATCAGCCCCAGCATTTT

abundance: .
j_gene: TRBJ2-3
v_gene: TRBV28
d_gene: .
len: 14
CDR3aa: CASSLAGTTDTQYF
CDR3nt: TGTGCCAGCAGTTTGGCGGGAACCACAGATACGCAGTATTTT

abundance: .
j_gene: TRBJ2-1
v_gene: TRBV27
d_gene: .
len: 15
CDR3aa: CATSKEAAPYNEQFF
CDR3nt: TGTGCCACTTCGAAAGAGGCGGCACCCTACAATGAGCAGTTCTTC

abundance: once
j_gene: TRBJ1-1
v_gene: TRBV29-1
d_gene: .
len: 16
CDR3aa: CSVDGVWTGGNTEAFF
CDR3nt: TGCAGCGTTGACGGGGTATGGACGGGTGGAAACACTGAAGCTTTCTTT

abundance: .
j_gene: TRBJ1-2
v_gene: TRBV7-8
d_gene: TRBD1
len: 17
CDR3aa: CASSRRDPGGGSGGYTF
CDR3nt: TGTGCCAGCAGCCGTAGGGACCCAGGGGGTGGTTCGGGTGGCTACACCTTC

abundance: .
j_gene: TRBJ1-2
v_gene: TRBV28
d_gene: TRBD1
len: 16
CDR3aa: CASRKWTGTPNYGYTF
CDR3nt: TGTGCCAGCAGAAAATGGACAGGGACACCTAACTATGGCTACACCTTC

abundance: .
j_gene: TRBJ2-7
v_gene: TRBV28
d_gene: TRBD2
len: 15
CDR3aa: CASREWTSGTYEQYF
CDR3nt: TGTGCCAGCAGGGAATGGACTAGCGGGACCTACGAGCAGTACTTC

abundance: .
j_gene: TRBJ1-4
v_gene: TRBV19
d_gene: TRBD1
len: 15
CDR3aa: CASNTGTGINEKLFF
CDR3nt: TGTGCCAGTAATACCGGGACAGGGATTAATGAAAAACTGTTTTTT

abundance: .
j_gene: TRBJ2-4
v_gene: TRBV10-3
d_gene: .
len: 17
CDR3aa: CAISDLGGRQAKNIQYF
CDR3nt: TGTGCCATCAGTGATTTAGGAGGGCGACAAGCCAAAAACATTCAGTACTTC

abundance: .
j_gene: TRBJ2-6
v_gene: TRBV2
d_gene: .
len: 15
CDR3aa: CASSDEGGGANVLTF
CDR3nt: TGTGCCAGCAGTGATGAGGGAGGTGGGGCCAACGTCCTGACTTTC

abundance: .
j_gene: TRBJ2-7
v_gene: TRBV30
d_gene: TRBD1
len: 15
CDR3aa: CAWGRGGTGGYEQYF
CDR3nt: TGTGCCTGGGGGCGGGGGGGGACAGGGGGCTACGAGCAGTACTTC

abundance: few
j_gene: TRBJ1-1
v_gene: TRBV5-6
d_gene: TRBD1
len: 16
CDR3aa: CASSPKLMGQGTKAFF
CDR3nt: TGTGCCAGCAGCCCAAAACTTATGGGACAGGGGACTAAAGCTTTCTTT

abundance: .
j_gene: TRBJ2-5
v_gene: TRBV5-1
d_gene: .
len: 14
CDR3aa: CASSLVAGYETQYF
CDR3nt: TGCGCCAGCAGCTTGGTAGCTGGATACGAGACCCAGTACTTC

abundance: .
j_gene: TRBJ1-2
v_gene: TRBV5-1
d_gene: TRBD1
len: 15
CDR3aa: CASSLTGDRGGGYTF
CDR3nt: TGCGCCAGCAGCTTGACGGGGGACAGGGGGGGCGGCTACACCTTC

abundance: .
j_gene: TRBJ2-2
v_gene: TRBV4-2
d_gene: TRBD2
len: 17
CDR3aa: CASSQDGLAGRTGELFF
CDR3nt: TGTGCCAGCAGCCAAGATGGACTAGCGGGAAGAACCGGGGAGCTGTTTTTT

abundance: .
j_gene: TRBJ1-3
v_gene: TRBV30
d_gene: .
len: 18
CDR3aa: CAWRGYGGLGNPGNTIYF
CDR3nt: TGTGCCTGGAGGGGTTATGGAGGACTGGGGAACCCTGGAAACACCATATATTTT

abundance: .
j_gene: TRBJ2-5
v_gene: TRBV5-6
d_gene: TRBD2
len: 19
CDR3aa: CASSFLGLAFSRGQETQYF
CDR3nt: TGTGCCAGCAGCTTTTTGGGACTAGCGTTTTCGAGGGGCCAAGAGACCCAGTACTTC

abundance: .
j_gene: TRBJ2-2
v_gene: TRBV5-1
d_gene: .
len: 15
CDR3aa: CASSLERELTGELFF
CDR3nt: TGCGCCAGCAGCTTGGAACGAGAACTCACCGGGGAGCTGTTTTTT

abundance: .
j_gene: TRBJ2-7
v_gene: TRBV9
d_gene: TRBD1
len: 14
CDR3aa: CASSPSTGVDEQYF
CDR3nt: TGTGCCAGCAGCCCCAGCACAGGGGTCGACGAGCAGTACTTC

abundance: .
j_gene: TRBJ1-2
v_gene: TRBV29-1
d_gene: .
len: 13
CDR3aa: CSVGGPGLYGYTF
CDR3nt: TGCAGCGTTGGAGGCCCGGGTTTGTATGGCTACACCTTC

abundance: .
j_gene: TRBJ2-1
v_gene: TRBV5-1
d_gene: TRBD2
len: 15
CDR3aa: CASSIRLAGDNEQFF
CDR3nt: TGCGCCAGCAGTATAAGACTAGCGGGAGATAATGAGCAGTTCTTC

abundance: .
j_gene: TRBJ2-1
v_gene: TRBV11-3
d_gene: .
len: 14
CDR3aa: CASSLGGKYNEQFF
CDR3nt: TGTGCCAGCAGCTTAGGAGGGAAATACAATGAGCAGTTCTTC

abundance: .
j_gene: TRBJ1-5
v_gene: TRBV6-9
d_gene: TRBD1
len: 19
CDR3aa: CASVPSSGGIQDSNQPQHF
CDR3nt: TGTGCCAGCGTACCGTCTTCAGGGGGCATCCAGGATAGCAATCAGCCCCAGCATTTT

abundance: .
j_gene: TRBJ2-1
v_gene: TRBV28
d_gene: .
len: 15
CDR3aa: CASTPAGVGYNEQFF
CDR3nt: TGTGCCAGCACCCCAGCCGGGGTGGGCTACAATGAGCAGTTCTTC

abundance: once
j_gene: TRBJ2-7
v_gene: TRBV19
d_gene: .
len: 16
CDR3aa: CASSIETTRSPYEQYF
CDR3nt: TGTGCCAGTAGTATAGAGACTACCCGGTCGCCCTACGAGCAGTACTTC

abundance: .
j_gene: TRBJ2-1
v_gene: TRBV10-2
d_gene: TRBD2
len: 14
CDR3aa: CASSELAGAGEQFF
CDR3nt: TGCGCCAGCAGTGAACTAGCGGGAGCAGGTGAGCAGTTCTTC

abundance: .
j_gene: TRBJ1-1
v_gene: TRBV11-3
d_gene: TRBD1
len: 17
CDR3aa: CASSLELTGGQNTEAFF
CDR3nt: TGTGCCAGCAGCTTAGAATTGACAGGGGGACAGAACACTGAAGCTTTCTTT

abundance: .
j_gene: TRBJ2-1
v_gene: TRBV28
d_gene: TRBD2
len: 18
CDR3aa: CASSTNPLAGGTYNEQFF
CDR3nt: TGTGCCAGCAGTACCAACCCCCTAGCGGGAGGAACCTACAATGAGCAGTTCTTC

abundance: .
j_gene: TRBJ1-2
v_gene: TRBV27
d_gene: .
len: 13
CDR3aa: CASRRGSNYGYTF
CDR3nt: TGTGCCAGCAGGCGGGGTTCCAACTATGGCTACACCTTC

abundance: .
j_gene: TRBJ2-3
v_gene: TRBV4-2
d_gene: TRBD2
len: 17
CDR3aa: CASSHSLAGVGTDTQYF
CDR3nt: TGTGCCAGCAGCCACTCCCTAGCGGGAGTGGGCACAGATACGCAGTATTTT

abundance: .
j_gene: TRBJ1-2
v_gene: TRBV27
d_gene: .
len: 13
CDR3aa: CASSQGFSYGYTF
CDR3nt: TGTGCCAGCAGCCAGGGGTTCAGCTATGGCTACACCTTC

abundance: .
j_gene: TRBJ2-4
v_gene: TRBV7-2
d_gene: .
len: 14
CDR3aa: CASSLEPSSAIQYF
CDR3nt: TGTGCCAGCAGCTTAGAGCCTAGCTCGGCCATTCAGTACTTC

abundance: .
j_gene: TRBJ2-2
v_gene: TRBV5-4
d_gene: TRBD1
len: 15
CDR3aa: CASSLAGGSTGELFF
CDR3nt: TGTGCCAGCAGCTTGGCAGGGGGCAGCACCGGGGAGCTGTTTTTT

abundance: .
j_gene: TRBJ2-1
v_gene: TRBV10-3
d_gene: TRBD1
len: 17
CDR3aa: CAISESGTGIPYNEQFF
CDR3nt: TGTGCCATCAGTGAGTCGGGGACAGGGATCCCCTACAATGAGCAGTTCTTC

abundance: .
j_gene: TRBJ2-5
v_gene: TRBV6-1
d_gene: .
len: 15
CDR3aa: CASSEDSGAAETQYF
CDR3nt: TGTGCCAGCAGTGAAGATTCAGGGGCTGCAGAGACCCAGTACTTC

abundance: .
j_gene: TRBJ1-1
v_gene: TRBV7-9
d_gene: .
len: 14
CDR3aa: CASSQHGKRGEAFF
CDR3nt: TGTGCCAGCAGCCAACACGGGAAAAGAGGTGAAGCTTTCTTT

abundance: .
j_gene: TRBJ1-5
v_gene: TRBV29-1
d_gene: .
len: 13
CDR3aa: CSVADGVNQPQHF
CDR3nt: TGCAGCGTTGCCGACGGAGTCAATCAGCCCCAGCATTTT

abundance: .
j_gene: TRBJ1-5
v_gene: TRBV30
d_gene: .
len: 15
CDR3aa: CAWSRSDSWNQPQHF
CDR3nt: TGTGCCTGGAGTAGATCCGACAGTTGGAATCAGCCCCAGCATTTT

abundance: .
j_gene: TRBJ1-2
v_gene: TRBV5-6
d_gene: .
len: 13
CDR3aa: CASSIDRSYGYTF
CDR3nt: TGTGCCAGCAGCATAGACAGGAGCTATGGCTACACCTTC

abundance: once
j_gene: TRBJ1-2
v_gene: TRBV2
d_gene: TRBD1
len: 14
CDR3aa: CASSGDRRNYGYTF
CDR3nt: TGTGCCAGCAGTGGGGACAGGAGAAACTATGGCTACACCTTC